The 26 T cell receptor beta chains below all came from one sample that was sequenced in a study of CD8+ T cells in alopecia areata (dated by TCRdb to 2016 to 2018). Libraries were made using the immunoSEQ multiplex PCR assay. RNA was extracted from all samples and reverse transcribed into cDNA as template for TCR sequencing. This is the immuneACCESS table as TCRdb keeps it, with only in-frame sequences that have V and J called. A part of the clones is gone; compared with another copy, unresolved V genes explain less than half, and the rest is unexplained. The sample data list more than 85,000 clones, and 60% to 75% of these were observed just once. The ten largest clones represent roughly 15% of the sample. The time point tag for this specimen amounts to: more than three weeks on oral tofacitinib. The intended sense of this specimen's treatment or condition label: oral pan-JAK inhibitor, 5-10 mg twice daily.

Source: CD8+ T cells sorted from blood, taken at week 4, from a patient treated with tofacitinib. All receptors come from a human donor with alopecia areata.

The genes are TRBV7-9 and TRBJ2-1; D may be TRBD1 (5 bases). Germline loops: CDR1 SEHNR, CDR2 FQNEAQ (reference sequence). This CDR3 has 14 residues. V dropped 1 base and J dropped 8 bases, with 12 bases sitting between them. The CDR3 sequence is CASSLDLLGDEQFF. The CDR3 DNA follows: TGTGCCAGCAGCTTAGATCTTCTAGGGGATGAGCAGTTCTTC.

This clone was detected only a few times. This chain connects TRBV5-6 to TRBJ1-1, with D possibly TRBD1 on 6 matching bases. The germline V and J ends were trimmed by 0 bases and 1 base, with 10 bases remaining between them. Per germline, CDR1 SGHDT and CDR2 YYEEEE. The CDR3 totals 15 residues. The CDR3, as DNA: TGTGCCAGCAGCTTGGCGCCCAGGGGGAACACTGAAGCTTTCTTT. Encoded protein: CASSLAPRGNTEAFF.

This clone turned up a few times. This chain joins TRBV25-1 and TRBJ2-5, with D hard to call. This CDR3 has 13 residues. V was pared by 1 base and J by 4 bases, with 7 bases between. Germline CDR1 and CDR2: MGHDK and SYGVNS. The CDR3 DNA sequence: TGTGCCAGCAGTGAATCCCTGACAGAGACCCAGTACTTC. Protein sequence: CASSESLTETQYF.

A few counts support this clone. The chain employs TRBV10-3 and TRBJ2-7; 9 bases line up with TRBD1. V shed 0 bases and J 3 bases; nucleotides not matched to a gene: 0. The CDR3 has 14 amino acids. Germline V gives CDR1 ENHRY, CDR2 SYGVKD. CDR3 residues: CAISESGQGYEQYF. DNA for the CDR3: TGTGCCATCAGTGAGTCGGGACAGGGCTACGAGCAGTACTTC.

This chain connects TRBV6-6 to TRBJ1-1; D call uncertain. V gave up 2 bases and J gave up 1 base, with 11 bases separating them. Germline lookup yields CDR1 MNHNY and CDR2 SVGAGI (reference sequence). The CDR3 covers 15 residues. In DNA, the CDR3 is TGTGCCAGCAGTTACCGGCGAGGAAGGAACACTGAAGCTTTCTTT. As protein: CASSYRRGRNTEAFF.

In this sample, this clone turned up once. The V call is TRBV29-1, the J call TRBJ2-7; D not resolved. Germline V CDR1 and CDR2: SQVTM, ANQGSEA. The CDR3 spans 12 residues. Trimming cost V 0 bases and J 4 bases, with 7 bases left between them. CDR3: CSVEDLGYEQYF. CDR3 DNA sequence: TGCAGCGTTGAAGATCTAGGGTACGAGCAGTACTTC.

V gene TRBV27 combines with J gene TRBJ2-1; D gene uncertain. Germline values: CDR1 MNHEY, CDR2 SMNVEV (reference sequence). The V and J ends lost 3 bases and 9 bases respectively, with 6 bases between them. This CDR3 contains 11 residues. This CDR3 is CASSLVGEQFF. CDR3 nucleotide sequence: TGTGCCAGCAGTTTGGTTGGTGAGCAGTTCTTC.

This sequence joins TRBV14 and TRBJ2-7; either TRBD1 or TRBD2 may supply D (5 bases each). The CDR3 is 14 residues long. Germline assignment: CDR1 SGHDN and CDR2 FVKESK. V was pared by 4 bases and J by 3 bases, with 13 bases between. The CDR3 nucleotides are TGTGCCAGCAGCCCAACGGGACCCAACTACGAGCAGTACTTC. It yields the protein CASSPTGPNYEQYF.

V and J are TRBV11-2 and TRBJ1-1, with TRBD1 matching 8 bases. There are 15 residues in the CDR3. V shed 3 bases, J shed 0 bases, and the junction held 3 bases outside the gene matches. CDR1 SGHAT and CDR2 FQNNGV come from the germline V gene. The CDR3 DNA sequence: TGTGCCAGCAGCTTGGGACAGGTTCTGAACACTGAAGCTTTCTTT. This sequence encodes CASSLGQVLNTEAFF.

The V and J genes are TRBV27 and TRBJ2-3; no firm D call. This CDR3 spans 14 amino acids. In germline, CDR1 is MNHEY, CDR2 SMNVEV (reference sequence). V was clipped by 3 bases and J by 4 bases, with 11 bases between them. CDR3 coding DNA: TGTGCCAGCAGTTTCGGTGCGTTAGCAGATACGCAGTATTTT. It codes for CASSFGALADTQYF.

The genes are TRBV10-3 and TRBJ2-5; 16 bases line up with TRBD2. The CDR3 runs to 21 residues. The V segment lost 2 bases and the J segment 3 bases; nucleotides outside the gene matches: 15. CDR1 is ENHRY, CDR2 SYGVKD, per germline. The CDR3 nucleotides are TGTGCCATCAGTGAGACCTTTGGGACTAGCGGGGGGGCCTCGAGAGAAGAGACCCAGTACTTC. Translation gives CAISETFGTSGGASREETQYF.

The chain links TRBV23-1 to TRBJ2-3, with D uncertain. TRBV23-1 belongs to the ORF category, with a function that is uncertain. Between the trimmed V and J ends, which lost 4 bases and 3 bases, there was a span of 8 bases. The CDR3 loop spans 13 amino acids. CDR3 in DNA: TGCGCCAGCAGTCGTCTTGGGACAGATACGCAGTATTTT. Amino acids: CASSRLGTDTQYF.

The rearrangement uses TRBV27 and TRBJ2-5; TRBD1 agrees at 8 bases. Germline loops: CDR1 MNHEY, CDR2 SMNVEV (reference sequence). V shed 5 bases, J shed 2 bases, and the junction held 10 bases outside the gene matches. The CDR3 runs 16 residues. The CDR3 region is CASSDQQTGVQETQYF. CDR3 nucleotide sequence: TGTGCCAGCAGTGATCAACAGACAGGGGTACAAGAGACCCAGTACTTC.

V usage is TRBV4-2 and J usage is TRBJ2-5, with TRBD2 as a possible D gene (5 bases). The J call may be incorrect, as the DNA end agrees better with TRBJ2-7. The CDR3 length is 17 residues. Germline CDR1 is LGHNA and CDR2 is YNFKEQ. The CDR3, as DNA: TGTGCCAGCAGCCAAGGAGGCTCGGAGGCTCCCTCCTACGAGCAGTACTTC. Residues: CASSQGGSEAPSYEQYF.

This chain's CDR3 is CASRNRDNYNEQFF. The CDR3 DNA is TGTGCCAGCAGGAACCGGGACAATTACAATGAGCAGTTCTTC. The chain carries TRBV28 and TRBJ2-1; D perhaps matches TRBD1 (6 bases). The ends were cut back, 6 bases at V and 4 bases at J, with 13 bases in the middle. In germline, CDR1 is MDHEN, CDR2 SYDVKM. This CDR3 is built from 14 residues.

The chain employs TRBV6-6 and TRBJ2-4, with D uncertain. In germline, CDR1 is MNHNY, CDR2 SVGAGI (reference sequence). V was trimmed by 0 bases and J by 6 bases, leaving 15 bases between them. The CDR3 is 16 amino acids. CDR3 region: CASSYSIVPQANIQYF. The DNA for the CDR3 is TGTGCCAGCAGTTACTCAATCGTTCCGCAGGCAAACATTCAGTACTTC.

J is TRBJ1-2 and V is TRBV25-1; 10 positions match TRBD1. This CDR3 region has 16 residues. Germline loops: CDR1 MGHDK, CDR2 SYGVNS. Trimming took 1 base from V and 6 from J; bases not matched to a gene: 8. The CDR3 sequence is CASSESRTGGEDGYTF. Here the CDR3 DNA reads TGTGCCAGCAGTGAATCCCGGACAGGGGGAGAGGATGGCTACACCTTC.

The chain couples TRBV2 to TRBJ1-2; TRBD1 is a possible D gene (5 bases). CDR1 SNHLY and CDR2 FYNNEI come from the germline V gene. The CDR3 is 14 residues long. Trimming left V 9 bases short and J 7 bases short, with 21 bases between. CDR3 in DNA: TGTGCCAGACCCCAGAGCCCAACAGGCCCTGGCTACACCTTC. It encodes CARPQSPTGPGYTF.

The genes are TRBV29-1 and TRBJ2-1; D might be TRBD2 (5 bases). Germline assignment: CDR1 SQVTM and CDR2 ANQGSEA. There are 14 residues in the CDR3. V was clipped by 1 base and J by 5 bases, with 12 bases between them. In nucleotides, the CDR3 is TGCAGCGTTGAAGTCATAGCGACTAACAATGAGCAGTTCTTC. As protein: CSVEVIATNNEQFF.

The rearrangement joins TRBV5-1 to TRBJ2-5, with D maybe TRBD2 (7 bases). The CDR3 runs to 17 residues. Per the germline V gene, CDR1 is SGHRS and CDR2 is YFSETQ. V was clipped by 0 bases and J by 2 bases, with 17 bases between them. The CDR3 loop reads CASSLARGAGTQETQYF. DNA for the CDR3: TGCGCCAGCAGCTTGGCCAGGGGAGCGGGGACGCAAGAGACCCAGTACTTC.

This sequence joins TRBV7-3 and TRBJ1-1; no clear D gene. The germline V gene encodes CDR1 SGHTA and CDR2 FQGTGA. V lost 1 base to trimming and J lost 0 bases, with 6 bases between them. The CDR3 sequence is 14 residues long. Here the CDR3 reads CASSLNQMNTEAFF. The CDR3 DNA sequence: TGTGCCAGCAGCTTAAACCAAATGAACACTGAAGCTTTCTTT.

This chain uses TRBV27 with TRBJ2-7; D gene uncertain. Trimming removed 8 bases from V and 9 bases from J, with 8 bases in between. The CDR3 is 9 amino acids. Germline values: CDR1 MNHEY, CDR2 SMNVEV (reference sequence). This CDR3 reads CASGPWQYF. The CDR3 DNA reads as TGTGCCAGCGGCCCGTGGCAGTACTTC.

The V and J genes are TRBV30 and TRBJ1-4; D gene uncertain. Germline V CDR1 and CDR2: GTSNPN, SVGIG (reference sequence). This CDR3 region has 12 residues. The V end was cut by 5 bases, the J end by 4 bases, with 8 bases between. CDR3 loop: CAWSGLNEKLFF. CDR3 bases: TGTGCCTGGTCCGGCCTTAATGAAAAACTGTTTTTT. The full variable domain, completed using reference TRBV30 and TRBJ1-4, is SQTIHQWPATLVQPVGSPLSLECTVEGTSNPNLYWYRQAAGRGLQLLFYSVGIGQISSEVPQNLSASRPQDRQFILSSKKLLLSDSGFYLCAWSGLNEKLFFGSGTQLSVL.

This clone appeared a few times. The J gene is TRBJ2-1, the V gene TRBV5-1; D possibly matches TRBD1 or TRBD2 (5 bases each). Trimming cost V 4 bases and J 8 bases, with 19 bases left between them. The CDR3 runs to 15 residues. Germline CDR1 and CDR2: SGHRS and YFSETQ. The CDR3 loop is CASSPGQGVGDEQFF. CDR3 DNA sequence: TGCGCCAGCAGCCCGGGGCAGGGTGTTGGGGATGAGCAGTTCTTC.

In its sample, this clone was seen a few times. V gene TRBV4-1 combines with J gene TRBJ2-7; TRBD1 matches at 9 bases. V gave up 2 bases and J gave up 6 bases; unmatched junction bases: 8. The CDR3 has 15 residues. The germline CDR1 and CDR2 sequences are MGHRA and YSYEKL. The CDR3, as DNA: TGCGCCAGCAGCCAATGGGACAGGGCTCCCTCCGAGCAGTACTTC. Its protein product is CASSQWDRAPSEQYF.

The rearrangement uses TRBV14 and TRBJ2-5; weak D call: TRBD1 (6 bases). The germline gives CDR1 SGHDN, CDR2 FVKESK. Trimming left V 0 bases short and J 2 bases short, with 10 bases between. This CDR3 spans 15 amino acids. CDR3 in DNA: TGTGCCAGCAGCCAAGACCTCGGACAGCAAGAGACCCAGTACTTC. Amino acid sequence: CASSQDLGQQETQYF.